The table lists the clone carrying this TCR beta chain with a few counts. The germline V gene encodes CDR1 MDHEN and CDR2 SYDVKM. Germline trimming cut 7 bases from V and 6 bases from J; bases unmatched to any gene: 6. This CDR3 has 14 residues. The sample belongs to a study of blood T cell repertoires in COVID-19. Overall study: Samples came from the United States, Italy and Spain, spanning acute and convalescent COVID-19. The analysed material was cDNA or gDNA that came from T cells, B-cell-depleted T cells, or PBMCs.

Authors' data handling: From reference gene primer amplification, estimates of nucleated cell counts were derived. Assay: immunoSEQ multiplex PCR; the TCRdb copy retains only in-frame clones and omits some. From that table come the V and J calls and clone size; the DNA was used to work out D and trimming. Of some 56,000 clones listed, around four fifths are singletons. Sequencing was done on a sample of peripheral blood. J is TRBJ1-6 and V is TRBV28, with 7 nucleotides matching TRBD1. The source is a woman in her forties or fifties with active or convalescent COVID-19. This CDR3 is CASTGQVANSPLHF. The CDR3 nucleotides read TGTGCCAGCACCGGACAGGTGGCTAATTCACCCCTCCACTTT. Complete variable domain (other parts from reference TRBV28 and TRBJ1-6): DVKVTQSSRYLVKRTGEKVFLECVQDMDHENMFWYRQDPGLGLRLIYFSYDVKMKEKGDIPEGYSVSREKKERFSLILESASTNQTSMYLCASTGQVANSPLHFGNGTRLTVT.